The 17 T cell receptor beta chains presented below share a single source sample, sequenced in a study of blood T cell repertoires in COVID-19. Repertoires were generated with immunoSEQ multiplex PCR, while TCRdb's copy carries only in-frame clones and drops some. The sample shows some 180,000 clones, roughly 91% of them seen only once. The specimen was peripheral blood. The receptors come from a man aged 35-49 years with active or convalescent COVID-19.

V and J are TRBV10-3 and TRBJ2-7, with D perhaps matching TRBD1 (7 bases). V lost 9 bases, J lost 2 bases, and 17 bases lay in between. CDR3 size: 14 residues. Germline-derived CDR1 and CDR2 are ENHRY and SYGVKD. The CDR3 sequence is CAMSEAGGPYEQYF. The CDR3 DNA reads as TGTGCCATGAGCGAGGCAGGGGGGCCCTACGAGCAGTACTTC.

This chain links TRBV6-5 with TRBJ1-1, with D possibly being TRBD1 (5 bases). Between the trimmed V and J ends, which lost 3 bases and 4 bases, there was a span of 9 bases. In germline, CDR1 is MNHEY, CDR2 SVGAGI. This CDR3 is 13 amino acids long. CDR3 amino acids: CASSYGGTTEAFF. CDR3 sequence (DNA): TGTGCCAGCAGTTATGGGGGGACCACTGAAGCTTTCTTT.

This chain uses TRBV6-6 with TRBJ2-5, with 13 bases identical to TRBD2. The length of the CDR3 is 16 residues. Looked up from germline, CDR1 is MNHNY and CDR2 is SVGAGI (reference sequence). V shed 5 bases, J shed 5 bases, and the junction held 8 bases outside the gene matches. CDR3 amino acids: CASSPGGLAGYETQYF. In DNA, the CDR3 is TGTGCCAGCAGTCCAGGGGGACTAGCGGGGTACGAGACCCAGTACTTC.

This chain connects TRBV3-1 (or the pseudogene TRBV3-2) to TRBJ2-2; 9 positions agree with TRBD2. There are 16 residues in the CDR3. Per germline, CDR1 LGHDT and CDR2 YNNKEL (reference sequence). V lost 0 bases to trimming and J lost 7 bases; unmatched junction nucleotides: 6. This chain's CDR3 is CASSQDRVAGVGELFF. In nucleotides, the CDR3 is TGTGCCAGCAGCCAAGATCGAGTAGCGGGGGTCGGGGAGCTGTTTTTT.

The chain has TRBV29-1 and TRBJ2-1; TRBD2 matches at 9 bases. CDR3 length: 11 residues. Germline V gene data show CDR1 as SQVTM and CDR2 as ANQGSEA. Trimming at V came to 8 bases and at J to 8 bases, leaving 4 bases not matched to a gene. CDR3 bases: TGCAGCATTAGCGGGAGAGATGAGCAGTTCTTC. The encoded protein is CSISGRDEQFF.

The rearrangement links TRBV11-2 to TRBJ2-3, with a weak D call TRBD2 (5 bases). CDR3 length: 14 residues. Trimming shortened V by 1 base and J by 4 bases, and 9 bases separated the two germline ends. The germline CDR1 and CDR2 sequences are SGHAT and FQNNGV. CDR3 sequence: CASSLVGGPDTQYF. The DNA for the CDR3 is TGTGCCAGCAGCTTAGTTGGCGGGCCAGATACGCAGTATTTT.

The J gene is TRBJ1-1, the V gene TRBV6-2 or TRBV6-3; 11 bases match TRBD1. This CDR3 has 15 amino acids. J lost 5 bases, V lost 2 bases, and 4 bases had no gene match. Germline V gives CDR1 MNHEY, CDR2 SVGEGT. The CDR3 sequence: CASSYGGTGGTEAFF. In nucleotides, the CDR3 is TGTGCCAGCAGTTACGGCGGGACAGGGGGAACTGAAGCTTTCTTT.

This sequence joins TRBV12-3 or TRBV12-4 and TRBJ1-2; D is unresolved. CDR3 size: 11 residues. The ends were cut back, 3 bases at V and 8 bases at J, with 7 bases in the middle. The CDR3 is CASSFGVGYTF. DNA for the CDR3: TGTGCCAGCAGTTTCGGGGTGGGCTACACCTTC.

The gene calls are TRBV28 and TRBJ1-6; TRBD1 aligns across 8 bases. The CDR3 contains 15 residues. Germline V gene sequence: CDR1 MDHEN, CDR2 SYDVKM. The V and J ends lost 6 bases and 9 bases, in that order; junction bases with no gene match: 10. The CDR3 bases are TGTGCCAGCAGGCCAAGGGACAGGCTCGCTTCACCCCTCCACTTT. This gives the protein CASRPRDRLASPLHF.

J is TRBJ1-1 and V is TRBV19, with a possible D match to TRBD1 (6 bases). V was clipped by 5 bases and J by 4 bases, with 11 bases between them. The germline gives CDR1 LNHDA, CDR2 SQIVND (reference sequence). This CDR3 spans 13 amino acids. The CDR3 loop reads CASSATRGTEAFF. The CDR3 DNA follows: TGTGCCAGTAGTGCTACCAGGGGCACTGAAGCTTTCTTT.

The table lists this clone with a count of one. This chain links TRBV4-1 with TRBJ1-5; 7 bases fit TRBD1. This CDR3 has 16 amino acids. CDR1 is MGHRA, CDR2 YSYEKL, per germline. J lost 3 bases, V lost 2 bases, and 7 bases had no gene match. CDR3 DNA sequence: TGCGCCAGCAGCCAAACTTGGGACAGACCCAATCAGCCCCAGCATTTT. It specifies CASSQTWDRPNQPQHF.

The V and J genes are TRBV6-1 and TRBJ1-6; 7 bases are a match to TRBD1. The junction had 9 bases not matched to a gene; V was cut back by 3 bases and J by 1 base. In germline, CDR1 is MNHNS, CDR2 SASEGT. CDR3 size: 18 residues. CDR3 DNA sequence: TGTGCCAGCAGTGACATACTGAACAGGGGATCCTATAATTCACCCCTCCACTTT. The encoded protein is CASSDILNRGSYNSPLHF.

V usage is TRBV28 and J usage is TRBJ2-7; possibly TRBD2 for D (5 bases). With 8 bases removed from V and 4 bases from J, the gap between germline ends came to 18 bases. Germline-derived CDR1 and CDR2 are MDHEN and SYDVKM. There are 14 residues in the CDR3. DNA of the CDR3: TGTGCCAGCCACAGTACAGCGGAACAATACGAGCAGTACTTC. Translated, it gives CASHSTAEQYEQYF.

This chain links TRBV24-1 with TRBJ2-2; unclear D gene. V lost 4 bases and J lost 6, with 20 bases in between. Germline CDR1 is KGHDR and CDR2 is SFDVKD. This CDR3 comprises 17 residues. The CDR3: CATSEMVSSSSSGELFF. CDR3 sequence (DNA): TGTGCCACCAGTGAGATGGTTAGCAGTTCAAGTTCCGGGGAGCTGTTTTTT.

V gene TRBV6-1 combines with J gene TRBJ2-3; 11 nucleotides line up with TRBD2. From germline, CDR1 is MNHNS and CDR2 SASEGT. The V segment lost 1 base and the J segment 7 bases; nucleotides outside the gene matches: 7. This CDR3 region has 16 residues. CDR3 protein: CASSEVGLAGGNTQYF. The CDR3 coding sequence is TGTGCCAGCAGTGAAGTCGGTCTAGCGGGAGGTAATACGCAGTATTTT.

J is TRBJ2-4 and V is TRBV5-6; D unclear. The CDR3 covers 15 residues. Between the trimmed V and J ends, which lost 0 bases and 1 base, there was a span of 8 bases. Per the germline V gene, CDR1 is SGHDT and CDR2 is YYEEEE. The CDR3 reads CASSLGNRAKNIQYF. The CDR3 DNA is TGTGCCAGCAGCTTGGGTAATCGGGCCAAAAACATTCAGTACTTC.

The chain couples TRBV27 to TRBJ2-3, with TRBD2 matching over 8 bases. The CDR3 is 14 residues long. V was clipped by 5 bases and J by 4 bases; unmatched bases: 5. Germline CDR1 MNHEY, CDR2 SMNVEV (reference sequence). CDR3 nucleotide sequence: TGTGCCAGCAGTCCCGTAGCGGGATCAGATACGCAGTATTTT. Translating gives CASSPVAGSDTQYF.